These 25 T cell receptor beta chains came from one sample sequenced in a study of lung T cells in sarcoidosis with Löfgren's syndrome. TCRdb reanalysed the reads using MiXCR and keeps one entry per CDR3 protein. The table lists about 4,000 distinct CDR3 sequences, around 24% of them singletons. Sequencing used CD4+ T cells from bronchoalveolar lavage. These receptors were obtained from a human donor with sarcoidosis (Löfgren's syndrome or another form), or a control subject (not recorded which).

Within the sample, this clonotype is medium-sized. The chain links TRBV7-2 to TRBJ1-5; perhaps TRBD1 as D (5 bases). Germline CDR1 is SGHTA and CDR2 is FQGNSA. Deletions cut 2 bases from V and 6 bases from J, with 11 bases between. The CDR3 totals 14 residues. The CDR3 DNA is TGTGCCAGCAGCTTAAAGGGGACGGTTCAGCCCCAGCATTTT. This translates into CASSLKGTVQPQHF.

This clonotype is large. The chain uses TRBV20-1 and TRBJ2-7; 8 bases map to TRBD1. V shed 3 bases, J shed 6 bases, and the junction held 7 bases outside the gene matches. Germline lookup yields CDR1 DFQATT and CDR2 SNEGSKA (reference sequence). The CDR3 has 13 amino acids. The CDR3 DNA sequence: TGCAGTGCTAGCCCAGGGGGCCCCCTCGAGCAGTACTTC. This gives the protein CSASPGGPLEQYF.

This clonotype is categorized as medium-sized. The chain carries TRBV6-1 and TRBJ1-3; D not resolved. The CDR3 is made up of 14 amino acids. CDR1 and CDR2 (germline): MNHNS, SASEGT. V lost 5 bases and J 4 bases, leaving 12 bases between the germline ends. The CDR3 here is CASSSGRTGNTIYF. Here the CDR3 DNA reads TGTGCCAGCAGTTCGGGTCGCACAGGAAACACCATATATTTT.

Ten or more counts support this clonotype. The rearrangement uses TRBV19 and TRBJ2-1; 9 bases agree with TRBD1. After removal of 4 bases from V and 2 bases from J, the junction contained 0 bases not matched to a gene. This CDR3 contains 14 residues. Germline lookup yields CDR1 LNHDA and CDR2 SQIVND (reference sequence). In DNA form, the CDR3 reads TGTGCCAGTAGTAGGGACAGGGCCTACAATGAGCAGTTCTTC. Protein: CASSRDRAYNEQFF.

This clonotype has a count of ten or more. The V call is TRBV2, the J call TRBJ2-2, with 7 nucleotides matching TRBD1. Trimming took 6 bases from V and 6 from J; bases not matched to a gene: 7. Germline lookup yields CDR1 SNHLY and CDR2 FYNNEI. The CDR3 consists of 14 residues. CDR3 amino acids: CASREQGTAGELFF. The CDR3 DNA follows: TGTGCCAGCAGGGAACAGGGGACCGCCGGGGAGCTGTTTTTT.

On this clonotype itself: Germline is not matched at one junction end, which may reflect a read error. The rearrangement joins TRBV18 to TRBJ1-1, with TRBD1 matching over 7 bases. CDR1 KGHSH and CDR2 LQKENI come from the germline V gene. The CDR3 consists of 14 residues. CDR3 DNA sequence: TGTGCCAGCTCACCGCGGGACAGAGACACTGAATCTTTCTTT. Translated: CASSPRDRDTESFF.

This clonotype is medium-sized. The chain combines TRBV7-2 with TRBJ2-7; no definite D call. V lost 5 bases and J lost 0, with 11 bases in between. The CDR3 has 14 amino acids. Germline V gives CDR1 SGHTA, CDR2 FQGNSA. The CDR3 DNA is TGTGCCAGCAGCGATAGGGCCCCCTCCTACGAGCAGTACTTC. Its translation is CASSDRAPSYEQYF.

This clonotype is classed as medium-sized. The V call is TRBV18, the J call TRBJ2-5; D unclear. Per germline, CDR1 KGHSH and CDR2 LQKENI. V lost 2 bases and J lost 4, with 5 bases in between. This CDR3 has 12 amino acids. This CDR3 is CASSPDSETQYF. The CDR3 bases are TGTGCCAGCTCACCAGATTCAGAGACCCAGTACTTC.

This clonotype is judged medium-sized. The V and J genes are TRBV27 and TRBJ2-3; no clear D. The V end was cut by 4 bases, the J end by 1 base, with 9 bases between. Germline lookup yields CDR1 MNHEY and CDR2 SMNVEV (reference sequence). The CDR3 covers 14 residues. CDR3 sequence: CASSSYGGTDTQYF. CDR3 in DNA: TGTGCCAGCAGTTCGTACGGCGGCACAGATACGCAGTATTTT.

This chain joins TRBV7-2 and TRBJ2-3; D uncertain. Looked up from germline, CDR1 is SGHTA and CDR2 is FQGNSA. The V end lost 2 bases, the J end lost 6 bases, and 12 bases lay between the germline ends. The CDR3 runs 14 residues. CDR3 nucleotide sequence: TGTGCCAGCAGCTTACGGCCTAACACGGATACGCAGTATTTT. Amino acids: CASSLRPNTDTQYF. The entire variable domain, with the rest obtained from reference TRBV7-2 and TRBJ2-3, is as follows: GAGVSQSPSNKVTEKGKDVELRCDPISGHTALYWYRQSLGQGLEFLIYFQGNSAPDKSGLPSDRFSAERTGGSVSTLTIQRTQQEDSAVYLCASSLRPNTDTQYFGPGTRLTVL.

The rearrangement links TRBV7-2 to TRBJ1-1, with no clear D. The germline V gene encodes CDR1 SGHTA and CDR2 FQGNSA. The CDR3 runs 12 residues. Trimming pared 6 bases from V and 4 bases from J, leaving 9 bases between. CDR3 sequence: CASSPASTEAFF. The CDR3 DNA reads TGTGCCAGCAGTCCCGCTAGCACTGAAGCTTTCTTT.

On this clonotype itself: Lacking the conserved final phenylalanine or tryptophan, this CDR3 likely reflects a read error. This chain joins TRBV4-2 and TRBJ2-3, with D perhaps TRBD1 (6 bases). Trimming cost V 2 bases and J 4 bases, with 10 bases left between them. CDR1 is LGHNA and CDR2 is YNFKEQ in the germline V gene. The CDR3 has 14 residues. The CDR3 loop is CASSQQQGPDTQYL. In nucleotides, the CDR3 is TGTGCCAGCAGCCAACAACAGGGCCCAGATACGCAGTATCTT.

The J gene is TRBJ2-6, the V gene TRBV11-3; 7 bases fit TRBD1. Germline CDR1 and CDR2: SGHNT and YENEEA. The V and J ends lost 5 bases and 1 base, in that order; junction bases with no gene match: 11. The CDR3 has 18 amino acids. CDR3 amino acids: CASSPKTGRASGANVLTF. The CDR3 coding sequence is TGTGCCAGCAGCCCCAAGACAGGGAGAGCATCTGGGGCCAACGTCCTGACTTTC.

On this clonotype itself: Because it lacks the conserved phenylalanine or tryptophan at the end, this CDR3 is likely a read error. The CDR3 reads CASSLEGSYGYTL. For the CDR3, the DNA is TGTGCCAGCAGCTTGGAAGGGAGCTATGGCTACACCCTC. J is TRBJ1-2 and V is TRBV5-4; no definite D call. This CDR3 is 13 amino acids long. Trimming took 0 bases from V and 4 from J, leaving 7 bases between them. Germline CDR1 is SGHNT and CDR2 is YYREEE (reference sequence).

This clonotype showed up just once. A read error is likely, as this CDR3 ends without the conserved phenylalanine or tryptophan. The chain carries TRBV6-2 or TRBV6-3 and TRBJ2-5; D uncertain. Germline CDR1 is MNHEY and CDR2 is SVGEGT. Trimming took 8 bases from V and 0 from J, leaving 7 bases between them. This CDR3 region has 12 residues. The CDR3 bases are TGTGCCAGCGGGCACTACCAAGAGACCCAGTACCTC. This translates into CASGHYQETQYL.

To note about this clonotype: Being one base from a much bigger clone, this may be a read error. The J gene is TRBJ1-1, the V gene TRBV11-2; D uncertain. Germline V gene data show CDR1 as SGHAT and CDR2 as FQNNGV. V was trimmed by 4 bases and J by 0 bases, leaving 9 bases between them. CDR3 size: 14 residues. The CDR3 region has the DNA TGTGCCAGCAGCTGCTCGGAGTTGAACACTGAAGCTTTCTTT. As protein: CASSCSELNTEAFF. Full variable domain (remainder filled in from reference TRBV11-2 and TRBJ1-1): EAGVAQSPRYKIIEKRQSVAFWCNPISGHATLYWYQQILGQGPKLLIQFQNNGVVDDSQLPKDRFSAERLKGVDSTLKIQPAKLEDSAVYLCASSCSELNTEAFFGQGTRLTVV.

By share of the sample, this clonotype is medium-sized. The V gene is TRBV3-1, the J gene TRBJ1-1; tentative D call: TRBD1 (5 bases). Germline CDR1 LGHDT, CDR2 YNNKEL (reference sequence). This CDR3 region has 12 residues. The V gene lost 8 bases and the J gene lost 4 bases, with 11 bases spanning the gap. For the CDR3, the DNA is TGTGCCAGCCGGGGGGGGGGCACTGAAGCTTTCTTT. As protein: CASRGGGTEAFF.

Relative to its sample, this clonotype is medium-sized. A much larger clone differs from this one at a single base, so this may be a read error. This chain connects TRBV4-1 to TRBJ2-5; TRBD1 matches at 9 bases. Germline CDR1 MGHRA, CDR2 YSYEKL. CDR3 size: 14 residues. The CDR3 here is CANSQGGQGETQYF. The CDR3 bases are TGCGCCAACAGCCAAGGAGGACAGGGGGAGACCCAGTACTTC.

This clonotype has at least ten counts. This chain connects TRBV10-3 to TRBJ2-1; 7 bases agree with TRBD1. Trimming removed 3 bases from V and 5 bases from J; junction bases left unmatched: 13. The CDR3 is made up of 17 amino acids. Germline V lookup: CDR1 ENHRY, CDR2 SYGVKD. The CDR3 bases are TGTGCCATCAGTGAATCTCGTGGGACAGCTAGTCACAATGAGCAGTTCTTC. It translates to CAISESRGTASHNEQFF.

This clonotype is medium-sized by share. The rearrangement uses TRBV28 and TRBJ2-7; 9 positions match TRBD1. J lost 3 bases, V lost 8 bases, and 11 bases had no gene match. The CDR3 totals 15 residues. CDR1 and CDR2 from the germline V gene are MDHEN and SYDVKM. The CDR3 bases are TGTGCCAGCGTCTCCCGGGACAGGGAGTTCTACGAGCAGTACTTC. Translated, it gives CASVSRDREFYEQYF.

This clonotype qualifies as large. This chain connects TRBV6-1 to TRBJ2-5; 8 bases fit TRBD2. The CDR3 spans 14 residues. Germline V CDR1 and CDR2: MNHNS, SASEGT. V was clipped by 6 bases and J by 6 bases; unmatched bases: 9. DNA for the CDR3: TGTGCCAGCAGCTTCAGCGGGAGTACGAAGACCCAGTACTTC. Amino acid sequence: CASSFSGSTKTQYF.

This clonotype was seen at least ten times. The rearrangement joins TRBV5-1 to TRBJ2-2, with 9 bases aligning to TRBD2. Trimming at V came to 2 bases and at J to 6 bases, leaving 8 bases not matched to a gene. CDR1 and CDR2 from the germline V gene are SGHRS and YFSETQ. This CDR3 spans 16 amino acids. CDR3 bases: TGCGCCAGCAGCTTCTCGGCGGGAGGGCCGGCCGGGGAGCTGTTTTTT. It encodes CASSFSAGGPAGELFF. Drawing the rest from reference TRBV5-1 and TRBJ2-2, the complete variable domain is KAGVTQTPRYLIKTRGQQVTLSCSPISGHRSVSWYQQTPGQGLQFLFEYFSETQRNKGNFPGRFSGRQFSNSRSEMNVSTLELGDSALYLCASSFSAGGPAGELFFGEGSRLTVL.

This clonotype is medium-sized by share. The chain uses TRBV15 and TRBJ2-7; possibly TRBD1 for D (6 bases). Germline lookup yields CDR1 LNHNV and CDR2 YYDKDF (reference sequence). V was trimmed by 0 bases and J by 1 base, leaving 10 bases between them. This CDR3 contains 15 residues. DNA of the CDR3: TGTGCCACCAGCAGAGATTCCCAGGGGTCCTACGAGCAGTACTTC. Translated: CATSRDSQGSYEQYF.

The V and J genes are TRBV28 and TRBJ2-1; no clear D gene. The CDR3 loop spans 15 amino acids. The V and J ends lost 4 bases and 12 bases respectively, with 22 bases between them. Germline V CDR1 and CDR2: MDHEN, SYDVKM. The CDR3 loop reads CASSSRKGGTSGQFF. CDR3 bases: TGTGCCAGCAGTTCCCGGAAGGGTGGTACGAGTGGGCAGTTCTTC.

This clonotype has at least ten counts. The J gene is TRBJ1-1, the V gene TRBV12-3 or TRBV12-4; D is unresolved. CDR3 size: 13 residues. V lost 6 bases and J lost 4, with 12 bases in between. CDR3 sequence (DNA): TGTGCCAGCAGCTTTTTCGGAAGCACTGAAGCTTTCTTT. Amino acids: CASSFFGSTEAFF.